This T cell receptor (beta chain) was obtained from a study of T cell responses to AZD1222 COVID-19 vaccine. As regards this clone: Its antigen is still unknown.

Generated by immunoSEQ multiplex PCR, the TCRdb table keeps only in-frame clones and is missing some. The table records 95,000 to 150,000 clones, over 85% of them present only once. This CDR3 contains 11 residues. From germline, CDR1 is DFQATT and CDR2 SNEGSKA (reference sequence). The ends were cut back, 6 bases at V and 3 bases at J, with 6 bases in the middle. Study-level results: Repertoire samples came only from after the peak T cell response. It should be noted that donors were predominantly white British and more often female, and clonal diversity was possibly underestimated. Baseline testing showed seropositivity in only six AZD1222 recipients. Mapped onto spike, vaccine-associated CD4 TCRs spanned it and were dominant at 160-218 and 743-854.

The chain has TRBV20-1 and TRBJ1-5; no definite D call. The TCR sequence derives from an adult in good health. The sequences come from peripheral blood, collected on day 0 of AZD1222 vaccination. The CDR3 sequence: CSALNNQPQHF. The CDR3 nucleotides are TGCAGTGCCCTGAACAATCAGCCCCAGCATTTT.